Listed here are 28 T cell receptor beta chains from one sample, sequenced in a study of blood T cell repertoires in COVID-19. Profiled with immunoSEQ multiplex PCR; TCRdb holds only in-frame clones, not every one. The sample shows 360,000 or so clones, about nine tenths of them seen only once. Sequenced sample: PBMCs or T cells enriched from blood (not recorded which). The source of these receptors is a woman in her thirties who had been exposed to COVID-19.

This sequence joins TRBV28 and TRBJ1-3; TRBD1 is a possible D gene (5 bases). V gave up 4 bases and J gave up 4 bases, with 23 bases separating them. The CDR3 consists of 18 residues. The germline gives CDR1 MDHEN, CDR2 SYDVKM. This CDR3 is CASSSGGGQAPWGNTIYF. CDR3 nucleotide sequence: TGTGCCAGCAGTTCCGGGGGAGGGCAGGCGCCCTGGGGAAACACCATATATTTT.

The V gene is TRBV7-3, the J gene TRBJ2-1; TRBD2 aligns across 12 bases. Germline CDR1 and CDR2: SGHTA and FQGTGA. V gave up 1 base and J gave up 6 bases; unmatched junction bases: 7. The CDR3 runs to 17 residues. The CDR3 here is CASSLKDRLAGVNEQFF. CDR3 nucleotides: TGTGCCAGCAGCTTAAAGGATCGACTAGCGGGAGTCAATGAGCAGTTCTTC.

The rearrangement links TRBV4-2 to TRBJ2-1, with D maybe TRBD1 (5 bases). The CDR3 length is 14 residues. Germline CDR1 and CDR2: LGHNA and YNFKEQ. The V end lost 0 bases, the J end lost 9 bases, and 12 bases lay between the germline ends. The CDR3 DNA follows: TGTGCCAGCAGCCAAGAAAATCGCCAGGGTGAGCAGTTCTTC. It specifies CASSQENRQGEQFF.

The chain employs TRBV6-5 and TRBJ1-6; D call uncertain. V lost 6 bases to trimming and J lost 10 bases, with 16 bases between them. CDR1 is MNHEY, CDR2 SVGAGI, per germline. The CDR3 has 14 amino acids. In DNA form, the CDR3 reads TGTGCCAGCAGAACCGGCAGCCCGGGATCACCCCTCCACTTT. It codes for CASRTGSPGSPLHF.

The chain uses TRBV5-5 and TRBJ1-2, with D perhaps TRBD1 (5 bases). The CDR3 consists of 16 residues. Germline assignment: CDR1 SGHKS and CDR2 YYEKEE (reference sequence). Between the trimmed V and J ends, which lost 0 bases and 4 bases, there was a span of 16 bases. The CDR3 bases are TGTGCCAGCAGCTTGGAGGGGCGCGGGAGTGGCTATGGCTACACCTTC. Translating it yields CASSLEGRGSGYGYTF.

The chain employs TRBV5-4 and TRBJ1-2; D unresolved. There are 13 residues in the CDR3. The germline gives CDR1 SGHNT, CDR2 YYREEE (reference sequence). Between the trimmed V and J ends, which lost 0 bases and 4 bases, there was a span of 7 bases. In DNA form, the CDR3 reads TGTGCCAGCAGCTTGGCGACTGCCTATGGCTACACCTTC. This gives the protein CASSLATAYGYTF.

This clone was found once. The gene calls are TRBV6-4 and TRBJ2-1; 8 bases map to TRBD1. V dropped 0 bases and J dropped 3; count of bases not matched to a gene: 4. Germline V gene sequence: CDR1 MRHNA, CDR2 SNTAGT. The CDR3 length is 16 residues. The CDR3 DNA reads as TGTGCCAGCAGTGACTCGGTCAGGGGGCTCTACAATGAGCAGTTCTTC. It codes for CASSDSVRGLYNEQFF.

The chain joins TRBV7-3 to TRBJ2-6; 9 positions agree with TRBD1. After removal of 5 bases from V and 6 bases from J, the junction contained 8 bases not matched to a gene. From germline, CDR1 is SGHTA and CDR2 FQGTGA. The CDR3 spans 16 residues. The CDR3 DNA sequence: TGTGCCAGCAGCCCCGGGGGACAGGGAAAGGCCAACGTCCTGACTTTC. Residues: CASSPGGQGKANVLTF.

V gene TRBV7-3 combines with J gene TRBJ1-1; D is ambiguous. The CDR3 is made up of 14 amino acids. The ends were cut back, 6 bases at V and 1 base at J, with 12 bases in the middle. The germline V gene encodes CDR1 SGHTA and CDR2 FQGTGA. The CDR3 region is CASSSSDTNTEAFF. The DNA for the CDR3 is TGTGCCAGCAGTTCTAGCGACACGAACACTGAAGCTTTCTTT.

The sample holds one count of this clone. This rearrangement joins TRBV9 to TRBJ2-2, with D perhaps matching TRBD2 (5 bases). The CDR3 runs to 13 residues. CDR1 and CDR2 (germline): SGDLS, YYNGEE. The germline V and J ends were trimmed by 2 bases and 6 bases, with 8 bases remaining between them. In DNA form, the CDR3 reads TGTGCCAGCAGCGTGCCCGGGGCCGGGGAGCTGTTTTTT. This codes for CASSVPGAGELFF.

The chain combines TRBV5-4 with TRBJ1-4; 9 positions agree with TRBD1. Germline trimming cut 4 bases from V and 3 bases from J; bases unmatched to any gene: 4. CDR3 size: 15 residues. Germline values: CDR1 SGHNT, CDR2 YYREEE (reference sequence). The CDR3 DNA reads as TGTGCCAGCAGCGACCGGGACAGGGCTAATGAAAAACTGTTTTTT. Translating gives CASSDRDRANEKLFF.

The rearrangement joins TRBV19 to TRBJ1-3; D is ambiguous. The germline V and J ends were trimmed by 7 bases and 3 bases, with 10 bases remaining between them. Looked up from germline, CDR1 is LNHDA and CDR2 is SQIVND (reference sequence). The CDR3 runs to 13 residues. CDR3 sequence reads: CASTQRDGNTIYF. The CDR3 DNA is TGTGCCAGTACCCAGAGGGATGGAAACACCATATATTTT.

The J gene is TRBJ2-1, the V gene TRBV19, with 7 bases identical to TRBD2. The germline CDR1 and CDR2 sequences are LNHDA and SQIVND (reference sequence). The length of the CDR3 is 17 residues. V lost 7 bases, J lost 6 bases, and 18 bases stayed unmatched. The CDR3 region has the DNA TGTGCCAGTACTCGAAGGGGTGGGAGGGACTTTTTCAATGAGCAGTTCTTC. Its translation: CASTRRGGRDFFNEQFF.

The V gene is TRBV7-7, the J gene TRBJ1-5, with D maybe TRBD1 (5 bases). CDR3 length equals 12 residues. Germline V CDR1 and CDR2: SSHAT, FNYEAQ (reference sequence). The CDR3 sequence: CAKGSGNQPQHF. The CDR3 nucleotides read TGTGCTAAGGGGTCAGGGAATCAGCCCCAGCATTTT.

The chain links TRBV11-1 to TRBJ2-1, with a possible D match to TRBD2 (5 bases). Trimming took 1 base from V and 9 from J, leaving 13 bases between them. The CDR3 has 14 residues. Per the germline V gene, CDR1 is SGHAT and CDR2 is FQDESV (reference sequence). CDR3 protein: CASSLVASSGEQFF. CDR3 coding DNA: TGTGCCAGCAGCTTAGTGGCTAGCAGCGGTGAGCAGTTCTTC.

This chain joins TRBV19 and TRBJ2-7; tentative D call: TRBD1 (6 bases). V lost 3 bases, J lost 2 bases, and 11 bases lay in between. Germline CDR1 reads LNHDA; CDR2 reads SQIVND (reference sequence). The CDR3 extends over 14 amino acids. In DNA form, the CDR3 reads TGTGCCAGTAGTATTAGCCAGGGGACCTACGAGCAGTACTTC. Its translation: CASSISQGTYEQYF.

This chain links TRBV7-9 with TRBJ2-1; D possibly corresponds to TRBD1 (6 bases). Germline lookup yields CDR1 SEHNR and CDR2 FQNEAQ (reference sequence). Trimming shortened V by 1 base and J by 8 bases, and 12 bases separated the two germline ends. This CDR3 is built from 14 residues. The chain's CDR3 is CASSLVGRGDEQFF. The CDR3 DNA follows: TGTGCCAGCAGCTTAGTGGGCAGGGGTGATGAGCAGTTCTTC.

This clone was observed a single time. V gene TRBV6-5 combines with J gene TRBJ2-6; D unclear. CDR3 length: 13 amino acids. With 6 bases removed from V and 2 bases from J, the gap between germline ends came to 5 bases. Germline CDR1 and CDR2: MNHEY and SVGAGI. CDR3 nucleotides: TGTGCCAGCAGGCGGCCTGGGGCCAACGTCCTGACTTTC. Encoded protein: CASRRPGANVLTF.

This chain connects TRBV11-2 to TRBJ2-5; D remains unclear. Trimming stripped 1 base from V and 5 bases from J, with 2 bases between. The CDR3 consists of 11 residues. The germline CDR1 and CDR2 sequences are SGHAT and FQNNGV. The CDR3 DNA is TGTGCCAGCAGCTTAGCTGAGACCCAGTACTTC. This encodes CASSLAETQYF. Looking up the rest from reference TRBV11-2 and TRBJ2-5 gives the full variable domain: EAGVAQSPRYKIIEKRQSVAFWCNPISGHATLYWYQQILGQGPKLLIQFQNNGVVDDSQLPKDRFSAERLKGVDSTLKIQPAKLEDSAVYLCASSLAETQYFGPGTRLLVL.

The sample holds a few counts of this clone. J is TRBJ2-7 and V is TRBV27, with 7 bases lining up with TRBD1. CDR1 and CDR2 from the germline V gene are MNHEY and SMNVEV (reference sequence). The CDR3 has 16 amino acids. Losses at the gene ends were 5 bases for V and 2 bases for J; bases not matched to a gene: 12. In DNA form, the CDR3 reads TGTGCCAGCAGTCCTGGAGACAGGGTAATCCCCTACGAGCAGTACTTC. Encoded protein: CASSPGDRVIPYEQYF.

This clone was counted once. The chain couples TRBV2 to TRBJ1-6; TRBD1 agrees at 9 bases. This CDR3 contains 14 residues. V dropped 6 bases and J dropped 4; count of bases not matched to a gene: 1. The V gene's germline CDR1 is SNHLY and CDR2 FYNNEI. The CDR3 bases are TGTGCCAGCAGCGGGACAGGGTATAATTCACCCCTCCACTTT. Translated, it gives CASSGTGYNSPLHF.

This rearrangement joins TRBV4-2 to TRBJ2-2, with a weak D call TRBD2 (6 bases). Germline assignment: CDR1 LGHNA and CDR2 YNFKEQ. This CDR3 is built from 16 residues. Trimming removed 0 bases from V and 1 base from J, with 9 bases in between. The CDR3, as DNA: TGTGCCAGCAGCCAAGATGAGGGAGGGAACACCGGGGAGCTGTTTTTT. It is translated as CASSQDEGGNTGELFF.

J is TRBJ2-5 and V is TRBV7-6; D remains ambiguous. CDR3 length equals 13 residues. From germline, CDR1 is SGHVS and CDR2 FNYEAQ. V was cut by 5 bases and J by 6 bases, with 13 bases left in between. Written as DNA, the CDR3 is TGTGCCAGCAGCCTTCGTGCCTCTAAGACCCAGTACTTC. It yields the protein CASSLRASKTQYF.

The rearrangement uses TRBV7-6 and TRBJ2-7; TRBD2 might be the D (5 bases). The ends were cut back, 1 base at V and 4 bases at J, with 17 bases in the middle. Germline V CDR1 and CDR2: SGHVS, FNYEAQ. The CDR3 length is 16 residues. CDR3 sequence (DNA): TGTGCCAGCAGCTTAGAGCCGGTAGCGCAAGGGTACGAGCAGTACTTC. Translated, it gives CASSLEPVAQGYEQYF.

The CDR3 protein is CASSLLLGDGNQPQHF. DNA for the CDR3: TGTGCCAGCAGTTTACTACTGGGAGATGGCAATCAGCCCCAGCATTTT. This chain uses TRBV28 with TRBJ1-5; D is uncertain. The CDR3 loop spans 16 amino acids. Germline V gene lookup returns CDR1 MDHEN and CDR2 SYDVKM. V was pared by 2 bases and J by 2 bases, with 13 bases between.

V gene TRBV7-2 combines with J gene TRBJ2-7, with 10 bases matching TRBD2. The CDR3 is made up of 16 amino acids. CDR1 SGHTA and CDR2 FQGNSA come from the germline V gene. V gave up 6 bases and J gave up 5 bases; unmatched junction bases: 13. The chain's CDR3 is CASRKALAGAPHEQYF. The CDR3 DNA sequence: TGTGCCAGCAGAAAGGCCCTAGCGGGAGCCCCCCACGAGCAGTACTTC.

The chain links TRBV7-6 to TRBJ2-7, with TRBD2 matching over 10 bases. From germline, CDR1 is SGHVS and CDR2 FNYEAQ. Losses at the gene ends were 2 bases for V and 7 bases for J; bases not matched to a gene: 8. The CDR3 has 15 amino acids. CDR3 sequence: CASSLMSGRAGEQYF. The CDR3 DNA follows: TGTGCCAGCAGCTTAATGAGCGGGAGGGCCGGGGAGCAGTACTTC.

V usage is TRBV11-3 and J usage is TRBJ2-7, with 10 bases identical to TRBD2. With 1 base clipped from V and 0 bases from J, the junction kept 6 bases outside the gene matches. The CDR3 consists of 17 residues. CDR1 and CDR2 (germline): SGHNT, YENEEA. The CDR3 reads CASSLASGSSSSYEQYF. CDR3 nucleotides: TGTGCCAGCAGCTTAGCTAGCGGGAGCTCGAGCTCCTACGAGCAGTACTTC.